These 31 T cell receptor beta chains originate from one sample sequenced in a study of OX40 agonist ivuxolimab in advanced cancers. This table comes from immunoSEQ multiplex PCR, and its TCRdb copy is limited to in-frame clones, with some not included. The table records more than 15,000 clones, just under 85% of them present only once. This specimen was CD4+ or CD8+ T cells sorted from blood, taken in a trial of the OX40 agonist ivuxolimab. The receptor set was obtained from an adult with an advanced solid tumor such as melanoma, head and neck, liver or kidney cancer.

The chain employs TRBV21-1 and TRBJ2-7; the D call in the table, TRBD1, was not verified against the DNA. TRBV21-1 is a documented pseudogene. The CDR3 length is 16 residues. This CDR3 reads CASSPPGQGTAYEQYF. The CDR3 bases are TGTGCCAGCAGCCCCCCGGGACAGGGGACCGCCTACGAGCAGTACTTC.

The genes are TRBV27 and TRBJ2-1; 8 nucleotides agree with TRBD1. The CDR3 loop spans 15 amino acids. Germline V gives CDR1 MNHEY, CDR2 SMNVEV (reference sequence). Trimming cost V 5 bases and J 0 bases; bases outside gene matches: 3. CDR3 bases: TGTGCCAGCAGTCTCACAGGGGGCTCCTACAATGAGCAGTTCTTC. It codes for CASSLTGGSYNEQFF.

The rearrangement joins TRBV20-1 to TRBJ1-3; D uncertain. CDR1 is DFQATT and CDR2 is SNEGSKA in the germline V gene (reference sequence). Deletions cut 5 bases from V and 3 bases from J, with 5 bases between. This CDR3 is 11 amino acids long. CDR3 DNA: TGCAGTGCTCCCTTTGGAAACACCATATATTTT. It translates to CSAPFGNTIYF.

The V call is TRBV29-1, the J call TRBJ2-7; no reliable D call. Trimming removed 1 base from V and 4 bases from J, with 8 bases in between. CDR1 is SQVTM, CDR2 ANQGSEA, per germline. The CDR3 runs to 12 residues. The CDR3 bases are TGCAGCGTTGAAGTAGGTAGTTACGAGCAGTACTTC. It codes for CSVEVGSYEQYF.

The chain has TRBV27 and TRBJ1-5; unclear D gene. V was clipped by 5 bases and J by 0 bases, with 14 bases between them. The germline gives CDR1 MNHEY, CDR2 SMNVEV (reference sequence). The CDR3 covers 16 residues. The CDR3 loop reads CASSPVLRYSNQPQHF. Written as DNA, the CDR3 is TGTGCCAGCAGTCCAGTTCTCCGCTATAGCAATCAGCCCCAGCATTTT.

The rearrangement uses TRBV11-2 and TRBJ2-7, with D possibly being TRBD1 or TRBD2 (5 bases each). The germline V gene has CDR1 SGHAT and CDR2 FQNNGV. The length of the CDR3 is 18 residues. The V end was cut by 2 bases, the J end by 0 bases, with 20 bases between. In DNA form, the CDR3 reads TGTGCCAGCAGCTTACTGGGGCTTCCCGGGGACCTCTCCTACGAGCAGTACTTC. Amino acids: CASSLLGLPGDLSYEQYF. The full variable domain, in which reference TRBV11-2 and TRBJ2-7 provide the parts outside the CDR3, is EAGVAQSPRYKIIEKRQSVAFWCNPISGHATLYWYQQILGQGPKLLIQFQNNGVVDDSQLPKDRFSAERLKGVDSTLKIQPAKLEDSAVYLCASSLLGLPGDLSYEQYFGPGTRLTVT.

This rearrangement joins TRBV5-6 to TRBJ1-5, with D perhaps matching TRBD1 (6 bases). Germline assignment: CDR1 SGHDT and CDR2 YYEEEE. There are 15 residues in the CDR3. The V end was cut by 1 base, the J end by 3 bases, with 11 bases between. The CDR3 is CASSLTGSPNQPQHF. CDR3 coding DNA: TGTGCCAGCAGCTTGACAGGGTCCCCCAATCAGCCCCAGCATTTT.

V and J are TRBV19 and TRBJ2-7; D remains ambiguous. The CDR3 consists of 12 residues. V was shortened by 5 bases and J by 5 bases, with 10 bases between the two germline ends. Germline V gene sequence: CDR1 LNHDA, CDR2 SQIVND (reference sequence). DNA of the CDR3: TGTGCCAGTAGTGCCTGGGGAAACGAGCAGTACTTC. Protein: CASSAWGNEQYF.

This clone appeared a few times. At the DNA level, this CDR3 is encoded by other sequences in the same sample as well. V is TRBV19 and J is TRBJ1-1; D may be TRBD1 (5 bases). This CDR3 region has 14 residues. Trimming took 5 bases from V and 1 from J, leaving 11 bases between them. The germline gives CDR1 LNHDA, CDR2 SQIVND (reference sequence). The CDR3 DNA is TGTGCCAGTAGTCCGGGGACGGCGAACACTGAAGCTTTCTTT. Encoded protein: CASSPGTANTEAFF. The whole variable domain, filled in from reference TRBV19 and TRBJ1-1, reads DGGITQSPKYLFRKEGQNVTLSCEQNLNHDAMYWYRQDPGQGLRLIYYSQIVNDFQKGDIAEGYSVSREKKESFPLTVTSAQKNPTAFYLCASSPGTANTEAFFGQGTRLTVV.

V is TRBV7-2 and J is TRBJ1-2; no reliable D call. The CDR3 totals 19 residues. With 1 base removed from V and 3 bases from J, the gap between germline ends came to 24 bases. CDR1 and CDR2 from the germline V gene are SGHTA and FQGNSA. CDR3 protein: CASSLVPGEVPGNDYGYTF. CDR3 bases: TGTGCCAGCAGCTTAGTGCCAGGAGAGGTCCCCGGTAACGACTATGGCTACACCTTC.

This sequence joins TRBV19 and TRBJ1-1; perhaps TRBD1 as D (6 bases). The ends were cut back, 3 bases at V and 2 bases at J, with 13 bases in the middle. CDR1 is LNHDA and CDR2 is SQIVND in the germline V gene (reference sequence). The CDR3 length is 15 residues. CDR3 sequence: CASSITGTTNTEAFF. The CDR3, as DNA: TGTGCCAGTAGTATTACCGGGACAACTAACACTGAAGCTTTCTTT. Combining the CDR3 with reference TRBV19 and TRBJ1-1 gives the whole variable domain DGGITQSPKYLFRKEGQNVTLSCEQNLNHDAMYWYRQDPGQGLRLIYYSQIVNDFQKGDIAEGYSVSREKKESFPLTVTSAQKNPTAFYLCASSITGTTNTEAFFGQGTRLTVV.

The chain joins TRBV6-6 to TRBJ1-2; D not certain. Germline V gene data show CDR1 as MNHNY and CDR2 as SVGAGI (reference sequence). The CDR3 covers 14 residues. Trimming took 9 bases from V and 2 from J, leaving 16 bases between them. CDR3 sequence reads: CASQRLATNYGYTF. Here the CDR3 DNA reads TGTGCCAGTCAAAGGTTGGCTACAAACTATGGCTACACCTTC.

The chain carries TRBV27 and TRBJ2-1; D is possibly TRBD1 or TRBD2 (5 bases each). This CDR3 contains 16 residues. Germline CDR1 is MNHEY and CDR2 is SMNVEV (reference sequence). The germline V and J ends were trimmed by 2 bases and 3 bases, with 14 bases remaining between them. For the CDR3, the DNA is TGTGCCAGCAGTTTAGATGAGGGGCATTTCTACAATGAGCAGTTCTTC. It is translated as CASSLDEGHFYNEQFF.

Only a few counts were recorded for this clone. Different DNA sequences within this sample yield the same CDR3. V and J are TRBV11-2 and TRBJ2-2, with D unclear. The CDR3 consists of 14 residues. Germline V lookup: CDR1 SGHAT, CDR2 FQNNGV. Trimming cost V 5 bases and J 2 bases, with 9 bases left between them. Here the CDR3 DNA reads TGTGCCAGCAGCCGTCGTGGTAACACCGGGGAGCTGTTTTTT. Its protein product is CASSRRGNTGELFF.

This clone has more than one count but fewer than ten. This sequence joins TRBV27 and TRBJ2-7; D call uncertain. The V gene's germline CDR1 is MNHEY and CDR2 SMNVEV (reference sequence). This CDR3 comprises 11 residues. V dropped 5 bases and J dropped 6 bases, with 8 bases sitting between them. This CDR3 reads CASSLPPEQYF. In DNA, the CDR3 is TGTGCCAGCAGTCTGCCCCCCGAGCAGTACTTC.

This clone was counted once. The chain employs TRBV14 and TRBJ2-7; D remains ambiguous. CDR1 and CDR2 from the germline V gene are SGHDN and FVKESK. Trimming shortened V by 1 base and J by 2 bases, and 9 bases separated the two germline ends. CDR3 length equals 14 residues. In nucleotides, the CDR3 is TGTGCCAGCAGCCAAGGGACCGGAACCTACGAGCAGTACTTC. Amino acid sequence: CASSQGTGTYEQYF.

The CDR3 region has the DNA TGCGCCAGCAGCCAAAAACCGGACACACTGGGGTACACTGAAGCTTTCTTT. Protein product: CASSQKPDTLGYTEAFF. The V and J genes are TRBV4-1 and TRBJ1-1; D might be TRBD1 (5 bases). The CDR3 loop spans 17 amino acids. V lost 2 bases to trimming and J lost 3 bases, with 19 bases between them. Per germline, CDR1 MGHRA and CDR2 YSYEKL.

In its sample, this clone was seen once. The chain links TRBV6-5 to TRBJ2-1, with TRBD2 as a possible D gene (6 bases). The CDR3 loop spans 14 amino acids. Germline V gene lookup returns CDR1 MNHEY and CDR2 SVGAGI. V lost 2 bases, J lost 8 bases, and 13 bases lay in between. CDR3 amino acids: CASSYLGLRDEQFF. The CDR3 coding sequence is TGTGCCAGCAGTTACCTGGGACTTAGGGATGAGCAGTTCTTC.

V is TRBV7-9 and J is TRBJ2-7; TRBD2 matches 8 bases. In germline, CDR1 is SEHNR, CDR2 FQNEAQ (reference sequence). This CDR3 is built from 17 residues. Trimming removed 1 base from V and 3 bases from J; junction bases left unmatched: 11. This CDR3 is CASSLGGLAGILYEQYF. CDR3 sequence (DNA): TGTGCCAGCAGCTTAGGGGGGTTAGCGGGGATTCTCTACGAGCAGTACTTC.

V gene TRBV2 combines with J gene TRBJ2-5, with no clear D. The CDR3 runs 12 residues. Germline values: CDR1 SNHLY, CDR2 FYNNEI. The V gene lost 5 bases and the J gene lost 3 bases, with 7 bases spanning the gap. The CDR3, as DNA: TGTGCCAGCAGTAGCCTGGAAGAGACCCAGTACTTC. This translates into CASSSLEETQYF.

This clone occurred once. Here the CDR3 DNA reads TGTGCCAGCAGCTTGGAAAGGGGGTGGTCCTACGAGCAGTACTTC. Its protein product is CASSLERGWSYEQYF. The chain combines TRBV5-6 with TRBJ2-7; perhaps TRBD1 as D (6 bases). Germline CDR1 and CDR2: SGHDT and YYEEEE. Deletions cut 0 bases from V and 1 base from J, with 11 bases between. CDR3 length: 15 residues.

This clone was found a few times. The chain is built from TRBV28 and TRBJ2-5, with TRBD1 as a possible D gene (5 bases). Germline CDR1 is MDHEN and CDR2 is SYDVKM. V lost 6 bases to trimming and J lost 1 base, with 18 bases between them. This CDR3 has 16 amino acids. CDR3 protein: CASSPLKTAFQETQYF. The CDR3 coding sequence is TGTGCCAGCAGCCCATTAAAGACAGCCTTCCAAGAGACCCAGTACTTC.

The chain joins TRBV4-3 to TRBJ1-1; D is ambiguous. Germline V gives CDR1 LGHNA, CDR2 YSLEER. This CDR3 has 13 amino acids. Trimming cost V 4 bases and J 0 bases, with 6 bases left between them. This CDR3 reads CASSPVLNTEAFF. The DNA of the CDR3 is TGCGCCAGCAGCCCGGTCTTGAACACTGAAGCTTTCTTT.

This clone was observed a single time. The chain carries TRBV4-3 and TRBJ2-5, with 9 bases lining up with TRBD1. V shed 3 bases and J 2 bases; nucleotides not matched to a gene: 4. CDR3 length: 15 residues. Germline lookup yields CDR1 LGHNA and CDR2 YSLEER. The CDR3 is CASSHGTGRQETQYF. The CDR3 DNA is TGCGCCAGCAGCCACGGGACAGGGAGACAAGAGACCCAGTACTTC.

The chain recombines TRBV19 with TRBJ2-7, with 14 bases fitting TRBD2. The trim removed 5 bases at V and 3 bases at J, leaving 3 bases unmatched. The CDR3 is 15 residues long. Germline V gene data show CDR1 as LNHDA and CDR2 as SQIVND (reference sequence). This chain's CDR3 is CASSPGLAGVYEQYF. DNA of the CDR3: TGTGCCAGTAGTCCGGGACTAGCGGGGGTCTACGAGCAGTACTTC.

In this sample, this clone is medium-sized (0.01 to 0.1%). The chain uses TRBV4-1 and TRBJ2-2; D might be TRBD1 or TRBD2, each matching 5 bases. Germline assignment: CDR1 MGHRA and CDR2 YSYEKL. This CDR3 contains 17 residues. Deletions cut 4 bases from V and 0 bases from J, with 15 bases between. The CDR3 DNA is TGCGCCAGCAGCCTATCCACCGGGACGACGAACACCGGGGAGCTGTTTTTT. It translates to CASSLSTGTTNTGELFF.

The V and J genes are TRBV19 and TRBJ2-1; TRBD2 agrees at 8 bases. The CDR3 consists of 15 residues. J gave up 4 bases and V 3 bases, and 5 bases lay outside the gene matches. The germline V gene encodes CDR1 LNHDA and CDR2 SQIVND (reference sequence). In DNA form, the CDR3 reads TGTGCCAGTAGTATTGGAGCGGGGGCGTACAATGAGCAGTTCTTC. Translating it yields CASSIGAGAYNEQFF.

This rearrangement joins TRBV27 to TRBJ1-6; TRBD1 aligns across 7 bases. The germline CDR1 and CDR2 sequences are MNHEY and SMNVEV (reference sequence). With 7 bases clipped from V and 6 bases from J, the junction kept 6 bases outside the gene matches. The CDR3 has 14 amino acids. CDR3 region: CASTSGTVNSPLHF. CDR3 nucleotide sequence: TGTGCCAGCACCTCCGGGACAGTTAATTCACCCCTCCACTTT.

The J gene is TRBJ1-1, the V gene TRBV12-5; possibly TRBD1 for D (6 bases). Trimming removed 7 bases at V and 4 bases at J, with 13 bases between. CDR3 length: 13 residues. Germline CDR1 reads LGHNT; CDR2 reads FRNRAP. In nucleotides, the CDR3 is TGTGCTAGTGCCATGGAGGGGGGCACTGAAGCTTTCTTT. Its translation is CASAMEGGTEAFF.

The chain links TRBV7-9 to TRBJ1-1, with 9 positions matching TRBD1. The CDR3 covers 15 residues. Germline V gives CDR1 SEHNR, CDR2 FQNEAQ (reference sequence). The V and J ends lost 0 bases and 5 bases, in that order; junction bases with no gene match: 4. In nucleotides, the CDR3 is TGTGCCAGCAGCTTAGCGGACAGGGGATGGACTGAAGCTTTCTTT. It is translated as CASSLADRGWTEAFF.

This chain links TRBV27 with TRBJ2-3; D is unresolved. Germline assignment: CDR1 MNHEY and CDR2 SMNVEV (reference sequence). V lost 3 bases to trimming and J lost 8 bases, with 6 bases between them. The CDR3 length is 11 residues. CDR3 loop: CASSFGVTQYF. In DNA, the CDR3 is TGTGCCAGCAGTTTTGGTGTTACGCAGTATTTT.